The 20 T cell receptor beta chains below were found in one sample sequenced in a study of T-cell reconstitution after alpha-beta-depleted transplantation in children. Construction of the TCRbeta library involved unique molecular identifiers. MiXCR, run by TCRdb on the PCR reads, gives a single entry per CDR3 protein. Counted here are about 240,000 distinct CDR3 sequences, under 30% occurring once; the ten biggest clones make up roughly 2.6%. Material: PBMCs, obtained before TCRalphabeta/CD19-depleted stem cell transplant. These receptors were taken from a girl aged 2-10 years with Fanconi anemia, due to receive a stem cell transplant.

This clonotype was seen a few times. The rearrangement uses TRBV5-1 and TRBJ2-7; a weak D match, TRBD1 (5 bases). V lost 0 bases and J 4 bases, leaving 11 bases between the germline ends. Germline V gene sequence: CDR1 SGHRS, CDR2 YFSETQ. There are 14 residues in the CDR3. For the CDR3, the DNA is TGCGCCAGCAGCTTGGCCTCCAGGGTATACGAGCAGTACTTC. It specifies CASSLASRVYEQYF.

This clonotype was found a few times. The chain employs TRBV20-1 and TRBJ2-1; 8 bases line up with TRBD2. From germline, CDR1 is DFQATT and CDR2 SNEGSKA (reference sequence). The CDR3 runs to 16 residues. The V gene end was trimmed by 2 bases and the J gene end by 2 bases; junction bases not matched to a gene: 8. The CDR3 DNA is TGCAGTGCTAGACCAGCGGGAGCGACTACCTACAATGAGCAGTTCTTC. This translates into CSARPAGATTYNEQFF.

In this sample, this clonotype turned up a few times. The rearrangement uses TRBV4-2 and TRBJ1-6; D is uncertain. This CDR3 has 13 amino acids. Germline-derived CDR1 and CDR2 are LGHNA and YNFKEQ. V lost 0 bases, J lost 13 bases, and 10 bases lay in between. This CDR3 is CASSQDWATPLHF. In DNA, the CDR3 is TGTGCCAGCAGCCAAGACTGGGCAACGCCCCTCCACTTT.

Ten or more counts support this clonotype. The chain joins TRBV29-1 to TRBJ2-1, with TRBD1 identical over 8 bases. With 6 bases clipped from V and 3 bases from J, the junction kept 7 bases outside the gene matches. Germline V gene sequence: CDR1 SQVTM, CDR2 ANQGSEA. The CDR3 totals 14 residues. This CDR3 is CSVYDRGIYNEQFF. CDR3 bases: TGCAGCGTCTATGACAGGGGAATCTACAATGAGCAGTTCTTC.

This clonotype was observed at least ten times. The rearrangement uses TRBV29-1 and TRBJ1-1, with 8 nucleotides matching TRBD1. J was trimmed by 0 bases and V by 7 bases; bases with no gene match: 4. Looked up from germline, CDR1 is SQVTM and CDR2 is ANQGSEA. The CDR3 is 13 residues long. The CDR3 coding sequence is TGCAGCGGCCGACAGGGGATGAACACTGAAGCTTTCTTT. It codes for CSGRQGMNTEAFF. The variable domain in full, with the rest retrieved from reference TRBV29-1 and TRBJ1-1, is SAVISQKPSRDICQRGTSLTIQCQVDSQVTMMFWYRQQPGQSLTLIATANQGSEATYESGFVIDKFPISRPNLTFSTLTVSNMSPEDSSIYLCSGRQGMNTEAFFGQGTRLTVV.

This clonotype was picked up a small number of times. The V gene is TRBV7-2, the J gene TRBJ2-5; tentatively, D is TRBD1 or TRBD2 (5 bases each). This CDR3 comprises 15 residues. Germline V gives CDR1 SGHTA, CDR2 FQGNSA. Trimming removed 6 bases at V and 0 bases at J, with 14 bases between. This chain's CDR3 is CASRRPGRNQETQYF. The CDR3 DNA sequence: TGTGCCAGCAGACGACCGGGACGAAACCAAGAGACCCAGTACTTC.

This clonotype occurred a few times. The V and J genes are TRBV21-1 and TRBJ2-3; TRBD2 reflects the table's D call only, with no check against the DNA. TRBV21-1 is deemed a pseudogene. This CDR3 contains 16 residues. As DNA, the CDR3 is TGTGCCAGCAGCAAAGTGTCCGGGAGGAGAGGGGATACGCAGTATTTT. It yields the protein CASSKVSGRRGDTQYF.

The chain combines TRBV29-1 with TRBJ2-2; 11 positions agree with TRBD2. Germline V gives CDR1 SQVTM, CDR2 ANQGSEA. The CDR3 runs 16 residues. With 4 bases clipped from V and 8 bases from J, the junction kept 12 bases outside the gene matches. CDR3 protein: CSVVVHSGRATGELFF. CDR3 coding DNA: TGCAGCGTTGTAGTTCATAGCGGGAGGGCCACGGGGGAGCTGTTTTTT.

The rearrangement links TRBV20-1 to TRBJ2-7; TRBD2 agrees at 9 bases. This CDR3 has 18 amino acids. With 0 bases clipped from V and 1 base from J, the junction kept 13 bases outside the gene matches. Germline V gene sequence: CDR1 DFQATT, CDR2 SNEGSKA (reference sequence). The CDR3 DNA sequence: TGCAGTGCTAGAGATCTGGCGGGGGGGCCGGTGAAGTCCTACGAGCAGTACTTC. Its translation: CSARDLAGGPVKSYEQYF.

The rearrangement uses TRBV12-5 and TRBJ2-5; weak D call: TRBD1 (5 bases). The CDR3 totals 13 residues. The V end was cut by 4 bases, the J end by 5 bases, with 11 bases between. The germline CDR1 and CDR2 sequences are LGHNT and FRNRAP. The CDR3: CASGSSGWETQYF. The CDR3 bases are TGTGCTAGTGGTTCCTCAGGGTGGGAGACCCAGTACTTC.

This clonotype occurred a few times. The chain uses TRBV4-2 and TRBJ2-5; the match to TRBD2 covers 12 bases. Per germline, CDR1 LGHNA and CDR2 YNFKEQ. The CDR3 contains 15 residues. V shed 2 bases, J shed 4 bases, and the junction held 2 bases outside the gene matches. The CDR3, as DNA: TGTGCCAGCAGCCAAACTAGCGGGGGGAGAGAGACCCAGTACTTC. Protein product: CASSQTSGGRETQYF.

The table lists this clonotype with many counts. V and J are TRBV29-1 and TRBJ2-7; TRBD1 or TRBD2 may be the D gene (5 bases each). CDR3 length equals 14 residues. Germline-derived CDR1 and CDR2 are SQVTM and ANQGSEA. Trimming removed 6 bases from V and 4 bases from J, with 19 bases in between. Here the CDR3 reads CSVLRTGAEYEQYF. In nucleotides, the CDR3 is TGCAGCGTCCTCCGTACAGGAGCGGAGTACGAGCAGTACTTC.

The CDR3 nucleotides read TGTGCCAGCAGTTGGACAGGGGCACTCACAGATACGCAGTATTTT. This codes for CASSWTGALTDTQYF. This chain links TRBV7-9 with TRBJ2-3; 9 bases align to TRBD1. Germline V lookup: CDR1 SEHNR, CDR2 FQNEAQ (reference sequence). J gave up 2 bases and V 6 bases, and 6 bases lay outside the gene matches. CDR3 length equals 15 residues.

J is TRBJ2-2 and V is TRBV20-1; possibly TRBD1 or TRBD2 for D (5 bases each). Looked up from germline, CDR1 is DFQATT and CDR2 is SNEGSKA (reference sequence). This CDR3 region has 13 residues. Trimming removed 3 bases from V and 4 bases from J, with 9 bases in between. The CDR3 bases are TGCAGTGCTAGTTTTGGGGGCACCGGGGAGCTGTTTTTT. Amino acids: CSASFGGTGELFF.

The chain carries TRBV7-3 and TRBJ2-5; 15 nucleotides line up with TRBD2. Germline CDR1 and CDR2: SGHTA and FQGTGA. The ends lost 3 bases at V and 4 bases at J; junction bases unmatched: 3. The CDR3 is 16 amino acids. The CDR3 DNA follows: TGTGCCAGCAGCTTGGGACTAGCGGGGGGACGAGAGACCCAGTACTTC. It translates to CASSLGLAGGRETQYF.

This clonotype occurred a few times. The chain is built from TRBV4-1 and TRBJ2-7; D tentatively fits TRBD1 or TRBD2 (5 bases each). The CDR3 totals 15 residues. Looked up from germline, CDR1 is MGHRA and CDR2 is YSYEKL. Trimming removed 0 bases at V and 4 bases at J, with 13 bases between. As DNA, the CDR3 is TGCGCCAGCAGCCAAGACCCCTCTGAGGGGTACGAGCAGTACTTC. Residues: CASSQDPSEGYEQYF.

The chain joins TRBV6-1 to TRBJ1-1; D is unclear. Between the trimmed V and J ends, which lost 8 bases and 0 bases, there was a span of 10 bases. The CDR3 covers 13 residues. Germline-derived CDR1 and CDR2 are MNHNS and SASEGT. CDR3 sequence: CASPRDLNTEAFF. In nucleotides, the CDR3 is TGTGCCAGCCCCCGGGATCTGAACACTGAAGCTTTCTTT.

This clonotype was recorded at least ten times. This chain uses TRBV5-1 with TRBJ2-1, with D perhaps matching TRBD2 (6 bases). The V and J ends lost 4 bases and 8 bases respectively, with 16 bases between them. The CDR3 runs to 14 residues. Germline V gene data show CDR1 as SGHRS and CDR2 as YFSETQ. CDR3 loop: CASSRSGVLDEQFF. The CDR3, as DNA: TGCGCCAGCAGCCGTTCGGGAGTCTTGGATGAGCAGTTCTTC.

This clonotype was observed at least ten times. In DNA, the CDR3 is TGCAGCGTTGAAGGTTCACTACTAGTGGCCCCGGACAATGAGCAGTTCTTC. Translating gives CSVEGSLLVAPDNEQFF. The gene calls are TRBV29-1 and TRBJ2-1; maybe TRBD2 (5 bases). This CDR3 has 17 amino acids. Germline V gene sequence: CDR1 SQVTM, CDR2 ANQGSEA. Deletions cut 1 base from V and 5 bases from J, with 21 bases between.

The V and J genes are TRBV27 and TRBJ2-7; the match to TRBD2 covers 9 bases. V trimming: 7 bases; J trimming: 7 bases; junction bases outside the gene matches: 14. This CDR3 contains 15 residues. The V gene's germline CDR1 is MNHEY and CDR2 SMNVEV (reference sequence). The CDR3 spells CASTFLAGGAGEQYF. In DNA, the CDR3 is TGTGCCAGCACCTTCTTGGCGGGAGGGGCGGGGGAGCAGTACTTC.